The sequence of this T cell receptor beta chain was determined in a study of blood T cell repertoires in COVID-19. Study-level information: T cells, B-cell-depleted T cells, or PBMCs supplied cDNA or gDNA.

The CDR3 covers 13 residues. Germline V lookup: CDR1 LGHDT, CDR2 YNNKEL (reference sequence). Between the trimmed V and J ends, which lost 7 bases and 7 bases, there was a span of 11 bases. This clone turned up a few times. The method was immunoSEQ multiplex PCR; TCRdb's version includes in-frame clones alone and lacks a portion of them. This table has about 70,000 clones, around 82% appearing once. The chain combines TRBV3-1 (or the pseudogene TRBV3-2) with TRBJ1-6; possibly TRBD1 for D (5 bases). Sequences were obtained from peripheral blood. The sequence was collected from a human donor in a cohort sampled during active COVID-19. CDR3 residues: CASNGHSNSPLHF. The CDR3 DNA reads as TGTGCCAGCAACGGACACTCCAATTCACCCCTCCACTTT.